Following are 17 T cell receptor beta chains from one sample sequenced in a study of cytomegalovirus exposure and HLA in healthy donors. Primers included in the PCR were 60 Vbeta and 13 Jbeta primers. The repertoire was sequenced with immunoSEQ multiplex PCR; TCRdb's copy has only in-frame clones and lacks some. The data show some 120,000 clones, 80% seen once. Sequenced material: PBMCs. The receptors shown here come from a male donor in good health and CMV-seronegative.

This chain connects TRBV9 to TRBJ1-2, with 10 bases that match TRBD1. This CDR3 has 15 amino acids. Trimming took 6 bases from V and 8 from J; bases not matched to a gene: 13. The germline gives CDR1 SGDLS, CDR2 YYNGEE. This CDR3 is CASNTVPGQGYGYTF. The CDR3 coding sequence is TGTGCCAGCAATACTGTCCCGGGACAGGGGTACGGCTACACCTTC.

Note on this clone: The sample holds other DNA sequences that translate to the same CDR3. The rearrangement links TRBV18 to TRBJ2-7, with 8 nucleotides matching TRBD1. The J segment lost 0 bases and the V segment lost 3 bases, leaving 7 bases of the junction unmatched. Germline V CDR1 and CDR2: KGHSH, LQKENI. This CDR3 is 16 amino acids long. The CDR3, as DNA: TGTGCCAGCTCACCGCTGTCAGGGGGCGGCTCCTACGAGCAGTACTTC. Protein: CASSPLSGGGSYEQYF.

The gene calls are TRBV2 and TRBJ1-4; 12 bases align to TRBD1. Trimming at V came to 11 bases and at J to 8 bases, leaving 9 bases not matched to a gene. This CDR3 contains 14 residues. Germline V gives CDR1 SNHLY, CDR2 FYNNEI. CDR3 sequence (DNA): TGTGCCGGACGCCTGGGACAGGGGGCCGAAAAACTGTTTTTT. As protein: CAGRLGQGAEKLFF.

In this sample, this clone turned up a few times. The V gene is TRBV19, the J gene TRBJ1-1, with TRBD1 as a possible D gene (5 bases). The V gene's germline CDR1 is LNHDA and CDR2 SQIVND (reference sequence). This CDR3 region has 15 residues. V shed 5 bases and J shed 1 base, with 14 bases lying between them. CDR3 bases: TGTGCCAGTAGTTTTAGATCAGGGCCGAACACTGAAGCTTTCTTT. It translates to CASSFRSGPNTEAFF.

This chain joins TRBV2 and TRBJ2-7; 7 bases agree with TRBD1. The CDR3 runs 13 residues. J gave up 2 bases and V 6 bases, and 4 bases lay outside the gene matches. Germline CDR1 reads SNHLY; CDR2 reads FYNNEI. CDR3 loop: CASRQGQAYEQYF. The CDR3 bases are TGTGCCAGCAGACAGGGGCAAGCCTACGAGCAGTACTTC.

Worth noting for this clone: The identical CDR3 is also encoded by other nucleotide sequences in the sample. The chain carries TRBV30 and TRBJ2-1; 8 bases match TRBD1. Germline V lookup: CDR1 GTSNPN, CDR2 SVGIG (reference sequence). V shed 7 bases and J 9 bases; nucleotides not matched to a gene: 14. The CDR3 contains 14 residues. The CDR3 nucleotides are TGTGCCTCACCCCCAGGGGGCGCGGAAGGTGAGCAGTTCTTC. Translation gives CASPPGGAEGEQFF.

Turning to this clone: This specimen includes other DNA sequences encoding the same CDR3. This chain connects TRBV15 to TRBJ2-3, with TRBD2 matching 8 bases. V shed 0 bases and J 0 bases; nucleotides not matched to a gene: 11. Germline assignment: CDR1 LNHNV and CDR2 YYDKDF (reference sequence). The CDR3 has 19 amino acids. The CDR3 nucleotides are TGTGCCACCAGCAGAGATACCCCAGGACTAGCAGGGAGCACAGATACGCAGTATTTT. Its translation: CATSRDTPGLAGSTDTQYF.

The chain has TRBV28 and TRBJ1-5; D unresolved. Trimming took off 2 bases at V and 4 bases at J, with 6 bases between the two ends. Germline CDR1 is MDHEN and CDR2 is SYDVKM. This CDR3 is 13 amino acids long. The CDR3 DNA is TGTGCCAGCAGTTTAGGGCCTAATCAGCCCCAGCATTTT. This gives the protein CASSLGPNQPQHF.

The chain carries TRBV5-6 and TRBJ2-5, with 7 nucleotides matching TRBD1. This CDR3 comprises 15 residues. With 4 bases clipped from V and 2 bases from J, the junction kept 8 bases outside the gene matches. Germline-derived CDR1 and CDR2 are SGHDT and YYEEEE. CDR3 sequence: CASSPRGGSQETQYF. CDR3 nucleotide sequence: TGTGCCAGCAGCCCAAGAGGGGGCTCACAAGAGACCCAGTACTTC.

A remark on this clone: Other DNA variants within this sample encode the same CDR3. This chain connects TRBV11-2 to TRBJ2-4; D not certain. Germline V gives CDR1 SGHAT, CDR2 FQNNGV. CDR3 length equals 15 residues. Deletions cut 2 bases from V and 3 bases from J, with 11 bases between. CDR3 nucleotide sequence: TGTGCCAGCAGCTTATTCCCGAGTGGCAAAAACATTCAGTACTTC. Translated: CASSLFPSGKNIQYF.

The genes are TRBV4-3 and TRBJ2-5; 7 positions match TRBD2. V lost 1 base and J lost 4; bases outside the gene matches: 6. Germline CDR1 and CDR2: LGHNA and YSLEER. This CDR3 spans 15 amino acids. The CDR3 nucleotides are TGCGCCAGCAGCCAAGCATATGGGGGGGGAGAGACCCAGTACTTC. As protein: CASSQAYGGGETQYF.

This clone was detected a few times. This chain links TRBV6-1 with TRBJ1-5; TRBD1 is a possible D gene (5 bases). The CDR3 loop spans 14 amino acids. Trimming pared 6 bases from V and 7 bases from J, leaving 16 bases between. Germline CDR1 MNHNS, CDR2 SASEGT. The CDR3 reads CASSTDGRGQPQHF. CDR3 coding DNA: TGTGCCAGCAGCACGGACGGGAGGGGCCAGCCCCAGCATTTT.

V and J are TRBV5-1 and TRBJ1-2; D call uncertain. This CDR3 contains 13 residues. Germline assignment: CDR1 SGHRS and CDR2 YFSETQ. Trimming removed 4 bases at V and 9 bases at J, with 16 bases between. CDR3 loop: CASSADVSGSYTF. The CDR3 DNA reads as TGCGCCAGCAGCGCGGACGTATCGGGGAGCTACACCTTC.

In its sample, this clone was seen a few times. The CDR3 region is CASSSAAGRFNQPQHF. The CDR3 DNA reads TGTGCCAGCAGTTCGGCGGCAGGGCGTTTCAATCAGCCCCAGCATTTT. J is TRBJ1-5 and V is TRBV2; D perhaps matches TRBD1 (5 bases). V lost 5 bases, J lost 3 bases, and 17 bases lay in between. The CDR3 has 16 residues. In germline, CDR1 is SNHLY, CDR2 FYNNEI.

This clone has only one observation. The rearrangement links TRBV6-5 to TRBJ1-4, with unresolved D. Per the germline V gene, CDR1 is MNHEY and CDR2 is SVGAGI. The CDR3 length is 15 residues. Trimming removed 6 bases from V and 2 bases from J, with 13 bases in between. CDR3 protein: CASRTLARTNEKLFF. In nucleotides, the CDR3 is TGTGCCAGCAGAACCCTGGCGCGGACTAATGAAAAACTGTTTTTT.

This chain connects TRBV5-1 to TRBJ1-4, with D uncertain. The germline V and J ends were trimmed by 0 bases and 3 bases, with 9 bases remaining between them. The CDR3 totals 15 residues. Germline V gene data show CDR1 as SGHRS and CDR2 as YFSETQ. DNA for the CDR3: TGCGCCAGCAGCTTGGTCGGGAATCCTAATGAAAAACTGTTTTTT. Its translation: CASSLVGNPNEKLFF.

This sequence joins TRBV19 and TRBJ2-2; TRBD2 matches 16 bases. This CDR3 comprises 17 residues. The germline V gene encodes CDR1 LNHDA and CDR2 SQIVND (reference sequence). The V gene end was trimmed by 7 bases and the J gene end by 6 bases; junction bases not matched to a gene: 8. CDR3 in amino acids: CASNPAGTSGRAGELFF. For the CDR3, the DNA is TGTGCCAGTAATCCAGCCGGGACTAGCGGGAGGGCCGGGGAGCTGTTTTTT.